Listed below are T cell receptor beta chains from one sample, sequenced in a study of immune heterogeneity within non-small cell lung tumors. TCRdb re-called the multiplex PCR reads with MiXCR, one entry per CDR3 protein. The sample has 22,000 or so distinct CDR3 sequences; 25% to 35% are singletons. The material sequenced was lung tumor tissue. The receptors were gathered from a man aged 35-49 years with non-small cell lung cancer. CDR3s include the opening cysteine and the closing phenylalanine or tryptophan. A D gene is named only where the DNA matches it firmly. Clone sizes are given selectively: once, few, many, or a class where the clone is expanded.

-,-,TRBV7-9,TRBJ2-3,CASSLLEGGSDTQYF,TGTGCCAGCAGCCTATTAGAGGGAGGCTCAGATACGCAGTATTTT
-,many,TRBV12-3/TRBV12-4,TRBJ1-2,CASSSISGYTF,TGTGCCAGCAGTTCCATCAGTGGCTACACCTTC
-,-,TRBV5-5,TRBJ1-1,CASSLRGANTEAFF,TGTGCCAGCAGCTTACGAGGGGCGAACACTGAAGCTTTCTTT
-,many,TRBV11-2,TRBJ1-1,CASSLAGGDTEAFF,TGTGCCAGCAGCTTAGCAGGAGGTGACACTGAAGCTTTCTTT
TRBD1,-,TRBV12-3/TRBV12-4,TRBJ2-3,CSSRGTVNTDTQYF,TGTTCCAGCAGGGGGACAGTTAACACAGATACGCAGTATTTT
TRBD2,-,TRBV5-6,TRBJ2-3,CASSTGLEVDTQYF,TGTGCCAGCAGCACCGGACTAGAGGTGGATACGCAGTATTTT
TRBD2,few,TRBV4-2,TRBJ2-1,CASSQSGRGYEQFF,TGTGCCAGCAGCCAAAGCGGGAGGGGCTATGAGCAGTTCTTC
-,few,TRBV5-1,TRBJ2-5,CASSFSGRPEETQYF,TGCGCCAGCAGCTTCTCCGGTCGCCCGGAAGAGACCCAGTACTTC
TRBD2,few,TRBV27,TRBJ2-2,CATKPGTSVLNTGELFF,TGTGCCACCAAACCGGGGACTAGCGTCTTAAACACCGGGGAGCTGTTTTTT
-,many,TRBV3-1,TRBJ2-7,CASSQSRSRGNEQYF,TGTGCCAGCAGCCAAAGTCGTAGCAGGGGCAACGAGCAGTACTTC
-,many,TRBV28,TRBJ1-1,CASSLGARDTEAFF,TGTGCCAGCAGTTTAGGCGCACGGGACACTGAAGCTTTCTTT
TRBD1,-,TRBV7-9,TRBJ1-2,CSSSVQGGYGYTF,TGTTCCAGCAGCGTACAGGGGGGCTATGGCTACACCTTC
-,-,TRBV29-1,TRBJ1-1,CSVLPAGMNTEAFF,TGCAGCGTCCTACCGGCAGGGATGAACACTGAAGCTTTCTTT
-,few,TRBV3-1,TRBJ2-3,CASSQDLPGADTQYF,TGTGCCAGCAGCCAAGATCTTCCGGGAGCAGATACGCAGTATTTT
TRBD1,many,TRBV6-1,TRBJ2-7,CASSMDRDVDEQYF,TGTGCCAGCAGCATGGACAGGGATGTCGACGAGCAGTACTTC
TRBD2,few,TRBV13,TRBJ2-2,CASTPSGYGELFF,TGTGCCAGCACCCCTAGCGGATATGGGGAGCTGTTTTTT
-,few,TRBV18,TRBJ1-1,CASSPRPADEAFF,TGTGCCAGCTCACCACGGCCAGCAGATGAAGCTTTCTTT
-,-,TRBV19,TRBJ2-7,CASRANYEQYF,TGTGCCAGCCGGGCAAACTACGAGCAGTACTTC
-,-,TRBV19,TRBJ1-5,CASSNLGGANQPQHF,TGTGCCAGTAGTAATCTCGGGGGTGCCAATCAGCCCCAGCATTTT
-,many,TRBV10-1,TRBJ1-1,CASSEFHISDEAFF,TGCGCCAGCAGTGAGTTCCACATCTCTGACGAAGCTTTCTTT
TRBD2,-,TRBV20-1,TRBJ2-1,CSAEGGLAVYNEQFF,TGCAGTGCCGAAGGGGGACTAGCGGTCTACAATGAGCAGTTCTTC
-,-,TRBV29-1,TRBJ2-3,CSIILQGRSDTQYF,TGCAGCATTATATTACAGGGCAGGTCGGATACGCAGTATTTT
-,few,TRBV27,TRBJ2-3,CASSFGPSGGSTDTQYF,TGTGCCAGCAGTTTTGGACCGTCGGGCGGGAGCACAGATACGCAGTATTTT
-,-,TRBV5-1,TRBJ2-7,CASSLGGVGSYEQYF,TGCGCCAGCAGCTTGGGGGGGGTTGGCTCCTACGAGCAGTACTTC
-,-,TRBV25-1,TRBJ2-1,CASSEFGNERFF,TGTGCCAGCAGTGAATTCGGCAATGAGCGGTTCTTC
TRBD1,few,TRBV6-1,TRBJ1-4,CASREYKTGVREKLFF,TGTGCCAGCAGAGAGTATAAGACAGGGGTGAGAGAAAAACTGTTTTTT